The source of this T cell receptor (beta chain) is a study of CD8+ T cells in alopecia areata. At the level of the study: Tofacitinib treatment spanned 6 to 18 months, with 6 months off drug afterward.

cDNA prepared by RNA extraction and subsequent reverse transcription served as the template for sequencing. Sequenced by immunoSEQ multiplex PCR; TCRdb stores in-frame clones only, minus some. Of under 130,000 clones in the sample, 85% to 90% were seen once. This clone was counted once. This CDR3 contains 14 residues. With V trimmed by 5 bases and J by 3 bases, 5 bases remained unmatched. Germline V CDR1 and CDR2: SEHNR, FQNEAQ (reference sequence). Sample treatment: oral pan-JAK inhibitor, 5-10 mg twice daily. This clonotype was obtained from a human donor with alopecia areata. The sequencing here drew on CD8+ T cells sorted from blood, taken between weeks 30 and 35, from a patient treated with tofacitinib. The V and J genes are TRBV7-9 and TRBJ2-7; TRBD1 matches at 9 bases. CDR3 sequence: CASSVWTGDYEQYF. The DNA of the CDR3 is TGTGCCAGCAGCGTATGGACAGGGGACTACGAGCAGTACTTC.